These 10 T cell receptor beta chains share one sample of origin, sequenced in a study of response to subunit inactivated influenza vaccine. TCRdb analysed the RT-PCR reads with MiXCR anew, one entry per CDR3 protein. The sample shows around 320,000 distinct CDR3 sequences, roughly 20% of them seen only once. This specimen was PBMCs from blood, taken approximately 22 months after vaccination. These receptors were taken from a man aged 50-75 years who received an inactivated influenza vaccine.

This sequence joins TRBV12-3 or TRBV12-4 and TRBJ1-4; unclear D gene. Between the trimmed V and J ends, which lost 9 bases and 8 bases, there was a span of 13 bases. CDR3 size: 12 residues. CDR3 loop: CASRKAREKLFF. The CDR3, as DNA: TGTGCCAGTCGGAAGGCGCGGGAAAAACTGTTTTTT.

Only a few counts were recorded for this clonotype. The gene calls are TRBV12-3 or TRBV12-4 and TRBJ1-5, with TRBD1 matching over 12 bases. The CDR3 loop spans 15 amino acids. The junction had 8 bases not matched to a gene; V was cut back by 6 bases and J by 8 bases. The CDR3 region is CASSPGQGATEPQHF. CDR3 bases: TGTGCCAGCAGCCCGGGACAGGGGGCAACGGAGCCCCAGCATTTT.

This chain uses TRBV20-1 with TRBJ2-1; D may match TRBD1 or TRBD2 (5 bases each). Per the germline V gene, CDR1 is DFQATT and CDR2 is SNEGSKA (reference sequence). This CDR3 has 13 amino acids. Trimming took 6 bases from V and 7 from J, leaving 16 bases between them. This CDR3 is CSAFGTETNEQFF. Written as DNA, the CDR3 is TGCAGTGCATTCGGGACGGAGACGAATGAGCAGTTCTTC.

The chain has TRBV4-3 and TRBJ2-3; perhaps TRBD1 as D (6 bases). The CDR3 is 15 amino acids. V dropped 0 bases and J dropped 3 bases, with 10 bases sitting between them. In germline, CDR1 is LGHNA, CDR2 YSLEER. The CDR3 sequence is CASSQDGTGTDTQYF. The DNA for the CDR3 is TGCGCCAGCAGCCAAGATGGTACAGGGACAGATACGCAGTATTTT.

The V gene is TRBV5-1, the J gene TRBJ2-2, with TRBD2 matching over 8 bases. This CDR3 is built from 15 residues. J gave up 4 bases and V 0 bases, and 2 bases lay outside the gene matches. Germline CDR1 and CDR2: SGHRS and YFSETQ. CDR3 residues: CASSLDAGGTGELFF. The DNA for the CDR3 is TGCGCCAGCAGCTTGGATGCGGGAGGCACCGGGGAGCTGTTTTTT.

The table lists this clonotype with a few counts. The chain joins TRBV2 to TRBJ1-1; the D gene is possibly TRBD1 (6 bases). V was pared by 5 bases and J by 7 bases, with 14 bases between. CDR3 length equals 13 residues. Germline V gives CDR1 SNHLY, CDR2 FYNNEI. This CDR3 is CASSLSQGNEAFF. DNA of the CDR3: TGTGCCAGCAGTCTATCTCAGGGGAATGAAGCTTTCTTT.

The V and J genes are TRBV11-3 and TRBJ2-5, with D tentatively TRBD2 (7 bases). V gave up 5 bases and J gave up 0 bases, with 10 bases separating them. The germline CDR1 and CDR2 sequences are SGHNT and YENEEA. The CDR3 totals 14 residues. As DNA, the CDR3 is TGTGCCAGCAGCAGGGGGACTAACCAAGAGACCCAGTACTTC. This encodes CASSRGTNQETQYF.

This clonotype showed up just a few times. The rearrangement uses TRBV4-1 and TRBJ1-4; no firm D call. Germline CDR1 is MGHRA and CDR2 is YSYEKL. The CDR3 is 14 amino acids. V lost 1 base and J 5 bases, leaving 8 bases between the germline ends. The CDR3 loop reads CASSQAQKNEKLFF. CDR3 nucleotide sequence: TGCGCCAGCAGCCAAGCACAGAAGAATGAAAAACTGTTTTTT.

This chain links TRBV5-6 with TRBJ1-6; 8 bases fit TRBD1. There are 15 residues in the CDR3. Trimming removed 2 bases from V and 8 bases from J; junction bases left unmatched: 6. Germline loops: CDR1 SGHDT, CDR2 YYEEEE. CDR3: CASSLLDRADSPLHF. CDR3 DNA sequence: TGTGCCAGCAGCTTATTGGACAGGGCGGATTCACCCCTCCACTTT.

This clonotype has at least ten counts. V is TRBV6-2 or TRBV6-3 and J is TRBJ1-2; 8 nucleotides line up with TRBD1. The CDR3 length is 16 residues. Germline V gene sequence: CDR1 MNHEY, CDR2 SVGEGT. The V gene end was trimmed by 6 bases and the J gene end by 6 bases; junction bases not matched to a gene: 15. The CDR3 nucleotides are TGTGCCAGCAGCTCATCTGACAGGGGTTGGAGGCATGGCTACACCTTC. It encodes CASSSSDRGWRHGYTF.